The clone carrying this TCR beta chain was picked up a small number of times. What it binds is unknown. Looked up from germline, CDR1 is SEHNR and CDR2 is FQNEAQ (reference sequence). V was pared by 2 bases and J by 2 bases, with 19 bases between. There are 19 residues in the CDR3. Stated treatment: roughly nine-day PBMC culture with coronavirus spike peptide pools or control peptides (ViraFEST assay). Negative selection isolated the CD4+ T cells once the cells had been cultured for over 9 days. The data are from a study of vaccination and CD4 T cells after COVID-19. Once obtained from cultured CD4+ T cells, the DNA was sequenced using the Oncomine TCR Beta short-read assay. Scientists extracted genomic DNA from CD4+ T cells grown in culture. One entry per CDR3 protein results from TCRdb running MiXCR on the PCR reads. The repertoire includes 26,000 or so distinct CDR3 sequences, 43% of them detected once, and roughly 7% sits in the top ten.

The sample was CD4+ T cells from blood, cultured in vitro. The V call is TRBV7-9, the J call TRBJ1-6, with a weak D call TRBD1 (5 bases). This TCR came from a human donor who had recovered from COVID-19. The CDR3 DNA is TGTGCCAGCAGCTTATTCGGTCAGGGTCAGAGGACCTATAATTCACCCCTCCACTTT. The encoded protein is CASSLFGQGQRTYNSPLHF.